This is a list of T cell receptor beta chains from one sample in a study of blood T cell repertoires in COVID-19. Assay used: immunoSEQ multiplex PCR; TCRdb lists only in-frame clones, some missing. The sample gives approximately 300,000 clones, roughly 88% of which show up once; more than 4% is in the top ten. Sequencing used PBMCs or T cells enriched from blood (not recorded which). These receptors all stem from a woman aged 30 to 39 who had recovered from COVID-19. Both conserved end residues are part of each CDR3. Each record gives: V gene, clone size, D gene, J gene, CDR3 DNA, CDR3 protein. D genes are given only for firm matches. Only some rows state a clone size, as once, few, many or a class for expanded clones.

v_call: TRBV15; clone_size: -; d_call: -; j_call: TRBJ1-5; cdr3_nt: TGTGCCACCAGCAGAGATCGACAGGCTAATCAGCCCCAGCATTTT; cdr3_aa: CATSRDRQANQPQHF
v_call: TRBV5-1; clone_size: -; d_call: -; j_call: TRBJ1-6; cdr3_nt: TGCGCCAGCGAATCGGGAGCGCGGAATTCACCCCTCCACTTT; cdr3_aa: CASESGARNSPLHF
v_call: TRBV24-1; clone_size: -; d_call: -; j_call: TRBJ1-2; cdr3_nt: TGTGCCACCAGTGATTCGCTAGGCGACGGCTACACCTTC; cdr3_aa: CATSDSLGDGYTF
v_call: TRBV19; clone_size: -; d_call: TRBD1; j_call: TRBJ1-1; cdr3_nt: TGTGCCAGTATTCAGGACAGGATGAAGGCTGAAGCTTTCTTT; cdr3_aa: CASIQDRMKAEAFF
v_call: TRBV18; clone_size: -; d_call: -; j_call: TRBJ1-2; cdr3_nt: TGTGCCAGCTCACTGGACAGAAACTATGGCTACACCTTC; cdr3_aa: CASSLDRNYGYTF
v_call: TRBV27; clone_size: -; d_call: -; j_call: TRBJ1-4; cdr3_nt: TGTGCCAGCAGTCCGCGGGACCGAGCGCTTAATGAAAAACTGTTTTTT; cdr3_aa: CASSPRDRALNEKLFF
v_call: TRBV7-9; clone_size: -; d_call: -; j_call: TRBJ2-1; cdr3_nt: TGTGCCAGCAGCTTCCTAGAAGAGGCGTACAATGAGCAGTTCTTC; cdr3_aa: CASSFLEEAYNEQFF
v_call: TRBV6-5; clone_size: -; d_call: TRBD1; j_call: TRBJ1-1; cdr3_nt: TGTGCCAGCAGTCTCGGACAGGGAATAGGAGCTTTCTTT; cdr3_aa: CASSLGQGIGAFF
v_call: TRBV28; clone_size: -; d_call: TRBD1; j_call: TRBJ1-1; cdr3_nt: TGTGCCAGCAGTTTGCCCAAAGGGGGCCGAACTGAAGCTTTCTTT; cdr3_aa: CASSLPKGGRTEAFF
v_call: TRBV5-1; clone_size: -; d_call: TRBD1; j_call: TRBJ2-7; cdr3_nt: TGCGCCAGCAGCTGGACAGGGGCCTACGAGCAGTACTTC; cdr3_aa: CASSWTGAYEQYF
v_call: TRBV19; clone_size: -; d_call: TRBD1; j_call: TRBJ2-7; cdr3_nt: TGTGCCACCTCCGGGACAGGGGCCTACGAGCAGTACTTC; cdr3_aa: CATSGTGAYEQYF
v_call: TRBV20-1; clone_size: once; d_call: -; j_call: TRBJ2-5; cdr3_nt: TGCAGTGCTAGTCCGAAATGGCGGCAAGAGACCCAGTACTTC; cdr3_aa: CSASPKWRQETQYF
v_call: TRBV2; clone_size: -; d_call: -; j_call: TRBJ2-1; cdr3_nt: TGTGCCAGCAGCCAGGGCGTCCATGAGCAGTTCTTC; cdr3_aa: CASSQGVHEQFF
v_call: TRBV20-1; clone_size: -; d_call: -; j_call: TRBJ1-2; cdr3_nt: TGCAGTAGCGGGGTCAACTATGGCTACACCTTC; cdr3_aa: CSSGVNYGYTF
v_call: TRBV29-1; clone_size: -; d_call: -; j_call: TRBJ2-6; cdr3_nt: TGCAGCGTTGAGTTAGGACACAAGCCTTCATATGGGGCCAACGTCCTGACTTTC; cdr3_aa: CSVELGHKPSYGANVLTF
v_call: TRBV27; clone_size: few; d_call: -; j_call: TRBJ1-5; cdr3_nt: TGTGCCAGCTCCCTTATGTCAGGGGCTCAGCCCCAGCATTTT; cdr3_aa: CASSLMSGAQPQHF
v_call: TRBV11-2; clone_size: -; d_call: TRBD2; j_call: TRBJ2-3; cdr3_nt: TGTGCCAGCACTTGGGCGGGGGAGAGCACAGATACGCAGTATTTT; cdr3_aa: CASTWAGESTDTQYF
v_call: TRBV24-1; clone_size: -; d_call: -; j_call: TRBJ2-7; cdr3_nt: TGTGCCACCAGTGATAGCGGACGGTCTACCGAGCAGTACTTC; cdr3_aa: CATSDSGRSTEQYF
v_call: TRBV2; clone_size: -; d_call: -; j_call: TRBJ1-1; cdr3_nt: TGTGCCAGCAACGGGGACATCGCGCCGTGGAACACTGAAGCTTTCTTT; cdr3_aa: CASNGDIAPWNTEAFF
v_call: TRBV5-1; clone_size: few; d_call: TRBD1; j_call: TRBJ2-3; cdr3_nt: TGCGCCAGCAGCTTACAGGGGACACGCACAGATACGCAGTATTTT; cdr3_aa: CASSLQGTRTDTQYF
v_call: TRBV9; clone_size: -; d_call: -; j_call: TRBJ2-4; cdr3_nt: TGTGCCAGCAGCGCCGGGGGCAAAAACATTCAGTACTTC; cdr3_aa: CASSAGGKNIQYF
v_call: TRBV7-9; clone_size: -; d_call: -; j_call: TRBJ1-4; cdr3_nt: TGTGCCAGCAGTGGGGGGGAATGGATTAATGAAAAACTGTTTTTT; cdr3_aa: CASSGGEWINEKLFF
v_call: TRBV9; clone_size: -; d_call: -; j_call: TRBJ1-6; cdr3_nt: TGTGCCAGCAGCGTCCAGGGGTTTGGTGATTCACCCCTCCACTTT; cdr3_aa: CASSVQGFGDSPLHF
v_call: TRBV4-1; clone_size: -; d_call: TRBD1; j_call: TRBJ1-3; cdr3_nt: TGCGCCAGCAGCCCTACAGGGGGGGCTGGAAACACCATATATTTT; cdr3_aa: CASSPTGGAGNTIYF
v_call: TRBV9; clone_size: few; d_call: -; j_call: TRBJ2-2; cdr3_nt: TGTGCCAGCCGGCAGGGGAACACCGGGGAGCTGTTTTTT; cdr3_aa: CASRQGNTGELFF
v_call: TRBV4-1; clone_size: -; d_call: -; j_call: TRBJ2-1; cdr3_nt: TGCGCCAGCAGCCACCCCAGGGTCGGTTTAGAGCAGTTCTTC; cdr3_aa: CASSHPRVGLEQFF
v_call: TRBV6-5; clone_size: -; d_call: TRBD1; j_call: TRBJ1-5; cdr3_nt: TGTGCCAGCACCCCGGACAGGGGGATTTTTCAGCCCCAGCATTTT; cdr3_aa: CASTPDRGIFQPQHF
v_call: TRBV5-5; clone_size: -; d_call: -; j_call: TRBJ1-2; cdr3_nt: TGTGCCAGCAGCTTGGTGAGGGATGGCGCGAGCGGCTACACCTTC; cdr3_aa: CASSLVRDGASGYTF
v_call: TRBV9; clone_size: -; d_call: -; j_call: TRBJ1-1; cdr3_nt: TGTGCCAGCAGCGTAGGGGGAGTGAACACTGAAGCTTTCTTT; cdr3_aa: CASSVGGVNTEAFF
v_call: TRBV3-1/TRBV3-2; clone_size: -; d_call: TRBD2; j_call: TRBJ2-3; cdr3_nt: TGTGCCAGCAGCCAAGCTAGCGGGAGGGCAGATACGCAGTATTTT; cdr3_aa: CASSQASGRADTQYF
v_call: TRBV3-1/TRBV3-2; clone_size: -; d_call: -; j_call: TRBJ1-1; cdr3_nt: TGTGCCAGCAGCCCCGTGAGCGGGGGCACTGAAGCTTTCTTT; cdr3_aa: CASSPVSGGTEAFF